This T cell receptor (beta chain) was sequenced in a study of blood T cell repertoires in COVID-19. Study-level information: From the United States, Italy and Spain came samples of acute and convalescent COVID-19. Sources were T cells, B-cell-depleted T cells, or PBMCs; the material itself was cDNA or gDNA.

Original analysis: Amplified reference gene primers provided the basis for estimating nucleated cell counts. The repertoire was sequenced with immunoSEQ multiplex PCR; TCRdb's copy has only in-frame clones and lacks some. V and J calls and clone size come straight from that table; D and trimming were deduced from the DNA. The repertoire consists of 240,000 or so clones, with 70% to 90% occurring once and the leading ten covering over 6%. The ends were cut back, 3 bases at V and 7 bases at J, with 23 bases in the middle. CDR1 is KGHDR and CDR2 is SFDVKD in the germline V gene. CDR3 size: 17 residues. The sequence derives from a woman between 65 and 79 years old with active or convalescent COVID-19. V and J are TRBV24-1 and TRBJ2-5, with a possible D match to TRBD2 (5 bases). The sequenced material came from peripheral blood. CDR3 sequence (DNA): TGTGCCACCAGTGATCCCAGCCCCAGAGAGGGTCCAGGGACCCAGTACTTC. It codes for CATSDPSPREGPGTQYF.